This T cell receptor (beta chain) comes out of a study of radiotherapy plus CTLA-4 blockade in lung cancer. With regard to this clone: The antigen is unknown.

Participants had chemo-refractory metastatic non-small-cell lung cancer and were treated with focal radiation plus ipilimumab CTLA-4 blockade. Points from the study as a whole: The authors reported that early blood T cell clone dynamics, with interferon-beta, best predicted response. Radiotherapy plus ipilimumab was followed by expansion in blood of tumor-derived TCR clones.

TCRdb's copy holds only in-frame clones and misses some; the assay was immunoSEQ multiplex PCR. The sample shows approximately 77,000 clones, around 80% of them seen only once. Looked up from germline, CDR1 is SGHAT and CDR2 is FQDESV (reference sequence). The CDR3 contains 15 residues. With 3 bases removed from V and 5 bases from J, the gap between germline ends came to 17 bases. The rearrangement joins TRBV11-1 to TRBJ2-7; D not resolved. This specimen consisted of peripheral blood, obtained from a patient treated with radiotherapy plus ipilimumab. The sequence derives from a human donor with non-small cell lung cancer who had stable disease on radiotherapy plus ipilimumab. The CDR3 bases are TGTGCCAGCAGCTTGGGTACGTACCGGAGCGACGAGCAGTACTTC. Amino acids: CASSLGTYRSDEQYF. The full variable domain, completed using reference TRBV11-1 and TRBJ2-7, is EAEVAQSPRYKITEKSQAVAFWCDPISGHATLYWYRQILGQGPELLVQFQDESVVDDSQLPKDRFSAERLKGVDSTLKIQPAELGDSAMYLCASSLGTYRSDEQYFGPGTRLTVT.